This is a list of T cell receptor beta chains from one sample in a study of cytotoxic CD8 clonotypes in ibrutinib-treated CLL. Using immunoSEQ multiplex PCR, the repertoire was profiled, and TCRdb retains in-frame clones only, with some absent. The table includes fewer than 100,000 clones, roughly three quarters detected once. This material consisted of PBMCs, taken after 12 months of ibrutinib treatment. The receptors here all came from a human donor with chronic lymphocytic leukemia. Each CDR3 is given with its conserved first and last residue.

j_call | v_call | cdr3_aa
TRBJ2-3 | TRBV5-6 | CASSFGRPLGGPEYF
TRBJ2-3 | TRBV19 | CASTPGTPDTQYF
TRBJ2-3 | TRBV19 | CASSIGRWDTQYF
TRBJ1-4 | TRBV7-6 | CASSLFMAGNEKLFF
TRBJ2-1 | TRBV7-9 | CASSSDLIGNEQFF
TRBJ1-2 | TRBV7-2 | CASSLEPEGGYTF
TRBJ1-2 | TRBV5-6 | CASSLGGAPGWGYTF
TRBJ1-5 | TRBV6-6 | CASRWTVGGQPQHF
TRBJ1-1 | TRBV18 | CASSPGARLEAFF
TRBJ2-4 | TRBV27 | CASSTGTGADIQYF
TRBJ2-3 | TRBV9 | CASSVGLATDTQYF
TRBJ2-5 | TRBV19 | CASSIFSSETQYF
TRBJ1-4 | TRBV5-1 | CASSATTGGLATNEKLFF
TRBJ2-2 | TRBV7-8 | CASSPPRQTNTGELFF
TRBJ2-3 | TRBV7-7 | CASSRDYWSADTQYF
TRBJ2-3 | TRBV6-6 | CASSSDVSGQYF
TRBJ1-2 | TRBV30 | CAWGTNYGYTF
TRBJ2-3 | TRBV30 | CAWSSTDTQYF
TRBJ1-1 | TRBV6-1 | CASRDRAMNTEAFF
TRBJ2-5 | TRBV2 | CARRDRETQYF
TRBJ2-3 | TRBV7-2 | CASSPGGMTDTQYF
TRBJ1-2 | TRBV19 | CASSIPGTGVAYGYTF
TRBJ1-4 | TRBV4-1 | CASSQVGQQDEKLFF
TRBJ2-2 | TRBV7-3 | CASSLIGGQNTGELFF
TRBJ2-3 | TRBV7-9 | CASRSLGRSTDTQYF
TRBJ1-6 | TRBV30 | CAWSGSSPLHF
TRBJ1-4 | TRBV4-2 | CASSPGQVNEKLFF
TRBJ2-4 | TRBV11-2 | CASSLVRTSGPNIQYF
TRBJ1-5 | TRBV28 | CASRDYSNQPQHF
TRBJ1-1 | TRBV2 | CASSETGYATEAFF
TRBJ2-5 | TRBV7-9 | CASSLDGGGQYF
TRBJ2-1 | TRBV10-3 | CAISEPQGREGSNEQFF
TRBJ1-5 | TRBV27 | CASSHGRGDQPQHF
TRBJ1-2 | TRBV27 | CASSLNGPYGYTF
TRBJ2-7 | TRBV7-3 | CASSLIPGAEGEQYF
TRBJ2-2 | TRBV5-1 | CASSLAGPNTGELFF
TRBJ1-2 | TRBV6-5 | CASSYLGTDPLGGYTF
TRBJ2-2 | TRBV4-3 | CASSSRLAGVSVDTGELFF
TRBJ1-6 | TRBV30 | CAWSVGWGLSPLHF
TRBJ2-7 | TRBV5-8 | CASRLPGQGTYEQYF
TRBJ2-1 | TRBV4-1 | CASSQGPGTSAYNEQFF
TRBJ1-3 | TRBV6-1 | CASSEAIPGQVPISGNTIYF
TRBJ1-1 | TRBV28 | CASSRTADRPDTEAFF
TRBJ1-1 | TRBV11-3 | CASAPGQGSEAFF
TRBJ1-1 | TRBV6-1 | CASSELRGTAEAFF
TRBJ1-1 | TRBV7-9 | CASSLEDTEAFF
TRBJ2-5 | TRBV19 | CASSTSGGTQYF
TRBJ2-7 | TRBV27 | CASSSLTGVYEQYF
TRBJ2-7 | TRBV29-1 | CSAARSPYEQYF
TRBJ2-3 | TRBV21-1 | CASSPRAGETDTQYF
TRBJ1-4 | TRBV9 | CASSVGVGATNEKLFF